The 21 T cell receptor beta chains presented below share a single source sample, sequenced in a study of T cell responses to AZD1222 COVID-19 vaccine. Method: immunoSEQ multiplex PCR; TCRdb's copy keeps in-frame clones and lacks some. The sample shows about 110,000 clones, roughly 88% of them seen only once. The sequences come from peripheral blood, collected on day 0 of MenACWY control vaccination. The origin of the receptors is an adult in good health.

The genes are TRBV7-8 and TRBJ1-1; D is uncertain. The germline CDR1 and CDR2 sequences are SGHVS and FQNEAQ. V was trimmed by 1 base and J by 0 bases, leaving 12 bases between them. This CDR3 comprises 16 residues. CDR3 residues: CASSLGGRTMNTEAFF. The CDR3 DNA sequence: TGTGCCAGCAGCTTAGGAGGCAGGACCATGAACACTGAAGCTTTCTTT.

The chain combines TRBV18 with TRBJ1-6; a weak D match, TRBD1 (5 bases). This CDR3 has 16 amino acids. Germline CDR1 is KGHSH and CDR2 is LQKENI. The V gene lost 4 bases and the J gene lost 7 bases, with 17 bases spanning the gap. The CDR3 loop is CASSQTAGAGNSPLHF. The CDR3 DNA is TGTGCCAGCTCACAGACGGCCGGGGCAGGGAATTCACCCCTCCACTTT. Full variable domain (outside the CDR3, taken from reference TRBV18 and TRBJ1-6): NAGVMQNPRHLVRRRGQEARLRCSPMKGHSHVYWYRQLPEEGLKFMVYLQKENIIDESGMPKERFSAEFPKEGPSILRIQQVVRGDSAAYFCASSQTAGAGNSPLHFGNGTRLTVT.

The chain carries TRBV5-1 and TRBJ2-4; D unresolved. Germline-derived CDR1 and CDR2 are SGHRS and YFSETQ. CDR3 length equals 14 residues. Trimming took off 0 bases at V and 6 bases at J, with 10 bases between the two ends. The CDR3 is CASSLDPTLNIQYF. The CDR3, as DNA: TGCGCCAGCAGCTTGGATCCGACTCTAAACATTCAGTACTTC.

In nucleotides, the CDR3 is TGCGCCAGCAGTGTGCAAGCGGGAGCCACCTACAATGAGCAGTTCTTC. Its protein is CASSVQAGATYNEQFF. This chain joins TRBV10-1 and TRBJ2-1, with 8 nucleotides matching TRBD2. This CDR3 has 16 residues. The J segment lost 2 bases and the V segment lost 4 bases, leaving 7 bases of the junction unmatched. Germline assignment: CDR1 WNHNN and CDR2 SYGVQD (reference sequence).

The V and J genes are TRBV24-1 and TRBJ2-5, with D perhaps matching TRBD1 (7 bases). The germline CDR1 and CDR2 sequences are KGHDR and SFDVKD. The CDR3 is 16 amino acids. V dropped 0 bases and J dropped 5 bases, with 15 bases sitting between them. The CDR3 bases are TGTGCCACCAGTGATTTGGGTTTACAGGGGAGGGAGACCCAGTACTTC. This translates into CATSDLGLQGRETQYF.

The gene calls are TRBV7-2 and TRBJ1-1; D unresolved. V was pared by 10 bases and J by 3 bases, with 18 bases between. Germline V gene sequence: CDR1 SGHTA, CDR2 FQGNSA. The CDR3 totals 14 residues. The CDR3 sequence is CATSAMGYDTEAFF. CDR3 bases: TGTGCCACCTCCGCAATGGGGTATGACACTGAAGCTTTCTTT.

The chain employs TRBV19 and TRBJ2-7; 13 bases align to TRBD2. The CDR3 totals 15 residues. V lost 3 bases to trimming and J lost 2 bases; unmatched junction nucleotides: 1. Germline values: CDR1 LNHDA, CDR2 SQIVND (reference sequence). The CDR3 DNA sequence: TGTGCCAGTAGTATGGGGACTAGCGGGACCTACGAGCAGTACTTC. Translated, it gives CASSMGTSGTYEQYF.

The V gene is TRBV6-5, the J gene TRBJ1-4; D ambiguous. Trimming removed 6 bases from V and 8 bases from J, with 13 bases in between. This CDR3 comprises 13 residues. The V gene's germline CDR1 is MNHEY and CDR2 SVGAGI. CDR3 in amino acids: CASSLNYGEKLFF. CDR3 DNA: TGTGCCAGCAGCCTAAATTATGGGGAAAAACTGTTTTTT.

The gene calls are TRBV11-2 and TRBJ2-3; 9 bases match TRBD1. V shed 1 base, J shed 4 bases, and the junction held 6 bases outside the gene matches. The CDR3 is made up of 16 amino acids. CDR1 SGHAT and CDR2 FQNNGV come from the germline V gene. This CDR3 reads CASSLGPGQGPDTQYF. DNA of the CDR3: TGTGCCAGCAGCTTAGGCCCCGGACAGGGGCCAGATACGCAGTATTTT.

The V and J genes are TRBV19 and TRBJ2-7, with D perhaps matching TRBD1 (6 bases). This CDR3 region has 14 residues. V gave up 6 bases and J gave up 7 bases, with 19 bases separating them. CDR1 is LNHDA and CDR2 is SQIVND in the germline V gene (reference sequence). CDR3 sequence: CASSRDTPFWEQYF. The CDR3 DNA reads TGTGCCAGTAGCCGGGACACCCCTTTCTGGGAGCAGTACTTC.

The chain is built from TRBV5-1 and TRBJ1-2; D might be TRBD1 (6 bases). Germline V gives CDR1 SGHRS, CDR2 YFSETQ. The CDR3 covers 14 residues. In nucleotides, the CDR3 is TGCGCTCGGGGGGCGGGGGCGGGCTACTATGGCTACACCTTC. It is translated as CARGAGAGYYGYTF.

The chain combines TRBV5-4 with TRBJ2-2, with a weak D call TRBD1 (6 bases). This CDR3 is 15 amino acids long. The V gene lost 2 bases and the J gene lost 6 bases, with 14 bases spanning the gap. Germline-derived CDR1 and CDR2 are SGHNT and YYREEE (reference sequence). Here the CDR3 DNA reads TGTGCCAGCAGCTTATCAGGGGTGGGACCCGGGGAGCTGTTTTTT. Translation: CASSLSGVGPGELFF.

In DNA, the CDR3 is TGTGCCAGCAATTGGGGAGGGAGTACCACTGAAGCTTTCTTT. Translation: CASNWGGSTTEAFF. The chain is built from TRBV6-5 and TRBJ1-1; D is uncertain. This CDR3 is 14 amino acids long. Germline V gene lookup returns CDR1 MNHEY and CDR2 SVGAGI. Between the trimmed V and J ends, which lost 7 bases and 4 bases, there was a span of 16 bases.

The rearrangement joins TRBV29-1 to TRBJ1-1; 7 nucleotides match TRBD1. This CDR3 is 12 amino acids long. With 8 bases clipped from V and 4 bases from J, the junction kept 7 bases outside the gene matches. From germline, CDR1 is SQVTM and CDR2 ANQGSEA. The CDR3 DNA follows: TGCAGCATACGAACAGGGGTCACTGAAGCTTTCTTT. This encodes CSIRTGVTEAFF.

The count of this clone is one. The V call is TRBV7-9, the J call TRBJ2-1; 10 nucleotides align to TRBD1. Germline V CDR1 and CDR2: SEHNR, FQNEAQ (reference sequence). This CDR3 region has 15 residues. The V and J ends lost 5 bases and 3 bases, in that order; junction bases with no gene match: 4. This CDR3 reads CASSDRDRGYNEQFF. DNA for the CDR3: TGTGCCAGCAGCGACCGGGACAGGGGCTACAATGAGCAGTTCTTC.

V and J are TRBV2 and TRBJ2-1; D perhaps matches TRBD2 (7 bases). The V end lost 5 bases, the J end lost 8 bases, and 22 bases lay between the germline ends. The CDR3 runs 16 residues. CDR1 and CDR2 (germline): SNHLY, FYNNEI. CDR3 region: CASSWGMGWGGDEQFF. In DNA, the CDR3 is TGTGCCAGCAGTTGGGGTATGGGCTGGGGGGGCGATGAGCAGTTCTTC. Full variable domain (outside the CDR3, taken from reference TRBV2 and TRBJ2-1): EPEVTQTPSHQVTQMGQEVILRCVPISNHLYFYWYRQILGQKVEFLVSFYNNEISEKSEIFDDQFSVERPDGSNFTLKIRSTKLEDSAMYFCASSWGMGWGGDEQFFGPGTRLTVL.

The CDR3: CASSPGRRGNQPQHF. In nucleotides, the CDR3 is TGTGCCAGCAGTCCGGGACGCCGGGGCAATCAGCCCCAGCATTTT. This rearrangement joins TRBV28 to TRBJ1-5; D may be TRBD1 (5 bases). Trimming stripped 5 bases from V and 2 bases from J, with 13 bases between. Germline loops: CDR1 MDHEN, CDR2 SYDVKM. CDR3 size: 15 residues.

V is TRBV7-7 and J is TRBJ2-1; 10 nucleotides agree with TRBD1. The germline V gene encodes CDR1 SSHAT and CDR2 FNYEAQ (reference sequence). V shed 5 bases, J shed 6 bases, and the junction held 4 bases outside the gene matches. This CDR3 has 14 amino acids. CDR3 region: CASSRDRGGNEQFF. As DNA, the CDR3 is TGTGCCAGCAGCCGGGACAGGGGCGGCAATGAGCAGTTCTTC.

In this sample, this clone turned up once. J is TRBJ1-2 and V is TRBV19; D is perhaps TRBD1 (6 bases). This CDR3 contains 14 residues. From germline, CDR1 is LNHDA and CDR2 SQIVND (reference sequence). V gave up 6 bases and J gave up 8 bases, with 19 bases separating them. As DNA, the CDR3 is TGTGCCAGTAGGGCAACCGGGACAATGCGAGGCTACACCTTC. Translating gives CASRATGTMRGYTF.

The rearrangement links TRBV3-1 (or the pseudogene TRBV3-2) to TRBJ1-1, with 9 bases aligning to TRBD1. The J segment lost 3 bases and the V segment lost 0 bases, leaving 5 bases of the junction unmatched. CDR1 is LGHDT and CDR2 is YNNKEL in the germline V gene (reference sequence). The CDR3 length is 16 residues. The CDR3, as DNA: TGTGCCAGCAGCCAAGATGCGACAGGGGGGGACACTGAAGCTTTCTTT. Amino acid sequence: CASSQDATGGDTEAFF.

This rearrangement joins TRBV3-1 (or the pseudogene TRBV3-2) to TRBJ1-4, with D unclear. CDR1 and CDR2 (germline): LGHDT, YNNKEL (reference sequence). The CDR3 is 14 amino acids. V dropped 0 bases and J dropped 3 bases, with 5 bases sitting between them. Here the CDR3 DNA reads TGTGCCAGCAGCCAAGAGGGTTCTAATGAAAAACTGTTTTTT. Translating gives CASSQEGSNEKLFF.